This entry features one T cell receptor (beta chain) sequence. Its target is not known. It was RNA transcripts that yielded the amplified TCR beta CDR3 regions. TCR CDR3 underwent first-round RT-PCR with the HTBI primer set. TCRdb reprocessed the multiplex PCR reads with MiXCR, giving one entry per CDR3 protein. The repertoire has roughly 350,000 distinct CDR3 sequences, roughly 15% of them found once; the top ten carry about 20%. A roughly 10 ml volume of fresh peripheral blood provided the PBMCs. The CDR3 is made up of 17 amino acids. Unmatched junction bases numbered 8, after V lost 7 bases and J lost 0 bases. This specimen belongs to a study of T cells in Graves' hyperthyroidism and ophthalmopathy. Study-level results: Most expanded thyroid clonotypes above 0.001 also appeared in blood. Prediction of ophthalmopathy progression came a median roughly 6.4 months pre-onset.

The sequencing input was blood. This TCR was sampled from a young woman with Graves' ophthalmopathy. The V call is TRBV12-3 or TRBV12-4, the J call TRBJ1-5, with TRBD1 identical over 11 bases. This CDR3 is CASNPGQGDNSNQPQHF. The CDR3 region has the DNA TGTGCCAGCAACCCGGGACAGGGGGATAATAGCAATCAGCCCCAGCATTTT.